The 2 T cell receptor beta chains below come from one sample, sequenced in a study of tumor-infiltrating lymphocytes in primary liver carcinoma. Constant-region priming of 500 to 550 ng total RNA yielded TCR beta cDNA. Modified slightly, ARM-PCR produced TCR beta libraries over three nested multiplex PCR rounds. A C-beta reverse primer and TRBV1-TRBV30 forward primers served in each of the first two PCR rounds, at 10 cycles apiece. MiXCR, run by TCRdb on the multiplex PCR reads, gives a single entry per CDR3 protein. This table holds about 78,000 distinct CDR3 sequences, 70% to 75% found once. Total RNA and DNA came together from 20-30 mg of bulk tissue without cell sorting. Source material: liver tumor tissue from sampling region 4. Regarding subset: tumor region T4, right-lateral pole. The receptors shown here come from a woman aged 55-70 years with primary liver carcinoma and hepatitis B virus infection.

Turning to this clonotype: A much larger clone is a single base away; this may be a read error. The chain joins TRBV5-1 to TRBJ2-1; D assignment may be TRBD1 or TRBD2 (5 bases each). Between the trimmed V and J ends, which lost 4 bases and 2 bases, there was a span of 19 bases. The CDR3 length is 17 residues. In germline, CDR1 is SGHRS, CDR2 YFSETQ. CDR3 DNA sequence: TGCGCCAGCAGCCTGAGTAGTCGGGACGGCCCCTACAATGAGCAGTTCTTC. It encodes CASSLSSRDGPYNEQFF. Drawing the rest from reference TRBV5-1 and TRBJ2-1, the complete variable domain is KAGVTQTPRYLIKTRGQQVTLSCSPISGHRSVSWYQQTPGQGLQFLFEYFSETQRNKGNFPGRFSGRQFSNSRSEMNVSTLELGDSALYLCASSLSSRDGPYNEQFFGPGTRLTVL.

Concerning this clonotype: A much larger clone is a single base away; this may be a read error. V gene TRBV7-9 combines with J gene TRBJ2-1; weak D call: TRBD2 (5 bases). This CDR3 comprises 12 residues. Germline-derived CDR1 and CDR2 are SEHNR and FQNEAQ (reference sequence). The CDR3 DNA reads TGTGCCAGCAACTTAGCGAACGGGGAGCAGTTCTTC. Residues: CASNLANGEQFF.